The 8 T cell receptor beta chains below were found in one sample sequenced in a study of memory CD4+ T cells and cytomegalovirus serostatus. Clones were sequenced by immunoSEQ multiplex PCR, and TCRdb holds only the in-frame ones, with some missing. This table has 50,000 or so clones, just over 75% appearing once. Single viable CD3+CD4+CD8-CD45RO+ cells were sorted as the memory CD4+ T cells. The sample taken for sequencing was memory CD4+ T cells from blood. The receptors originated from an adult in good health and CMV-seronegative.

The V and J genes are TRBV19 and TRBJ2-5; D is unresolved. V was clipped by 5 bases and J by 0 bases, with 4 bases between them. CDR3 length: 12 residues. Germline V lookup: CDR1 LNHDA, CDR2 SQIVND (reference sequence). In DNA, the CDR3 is TGTGCCAGTAGTGGCTACCAAGAGACCCAGTACTTC. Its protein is CASSGYQETQYF.

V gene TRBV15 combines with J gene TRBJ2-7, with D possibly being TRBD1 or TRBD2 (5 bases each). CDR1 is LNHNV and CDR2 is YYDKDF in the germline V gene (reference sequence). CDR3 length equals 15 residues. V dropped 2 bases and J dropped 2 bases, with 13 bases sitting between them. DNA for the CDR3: TGTGCCACCAGCAGACAAGGACGGGGCCCCTACGAGCAGTACTTC. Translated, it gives CATSRQGRGPYEQYF.

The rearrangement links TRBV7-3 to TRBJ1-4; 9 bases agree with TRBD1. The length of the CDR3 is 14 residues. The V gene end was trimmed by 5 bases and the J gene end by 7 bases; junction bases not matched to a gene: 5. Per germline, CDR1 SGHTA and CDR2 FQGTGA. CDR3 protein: CASSLGQGSEKLFF. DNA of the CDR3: TGTGCCAGCAGCCTAGGACAGGGGAGTGAAAAACTGTTTTTT.

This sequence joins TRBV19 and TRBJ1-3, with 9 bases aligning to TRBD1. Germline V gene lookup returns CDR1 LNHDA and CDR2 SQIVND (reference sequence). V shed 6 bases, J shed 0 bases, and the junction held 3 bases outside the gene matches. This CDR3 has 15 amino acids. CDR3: CASRPGQGSGNTIYF. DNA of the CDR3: TGTGCCAGTAGGCCGGGACAGGGCTCTGGAAACACCATATATTTT.

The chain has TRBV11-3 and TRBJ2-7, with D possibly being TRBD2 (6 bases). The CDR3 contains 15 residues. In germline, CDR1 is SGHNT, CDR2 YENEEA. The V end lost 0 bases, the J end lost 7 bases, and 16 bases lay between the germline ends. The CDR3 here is CASSLDAGSLREQYF. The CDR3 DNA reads TGTGCCAGCAGCTTAGACGCGGGATCTCTTAGGGAGCAGTACTTC.

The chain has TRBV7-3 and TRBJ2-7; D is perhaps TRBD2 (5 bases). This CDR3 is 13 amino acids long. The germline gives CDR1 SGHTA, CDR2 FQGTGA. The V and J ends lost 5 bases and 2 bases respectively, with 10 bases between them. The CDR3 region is CASSATGAYEQYF. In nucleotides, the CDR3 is TGTGCCAGCAGCGCAACCGGGGCCTACGAGCAGTACTTC.

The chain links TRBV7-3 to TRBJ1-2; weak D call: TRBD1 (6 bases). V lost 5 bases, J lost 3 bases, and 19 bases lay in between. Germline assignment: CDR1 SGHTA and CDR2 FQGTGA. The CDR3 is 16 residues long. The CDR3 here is CASSPQSAQGHYGYTF. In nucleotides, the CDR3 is TGTGCCAGCAGCCCCCAATCCGCACAGGGACACTATGGCTACACCTTC.

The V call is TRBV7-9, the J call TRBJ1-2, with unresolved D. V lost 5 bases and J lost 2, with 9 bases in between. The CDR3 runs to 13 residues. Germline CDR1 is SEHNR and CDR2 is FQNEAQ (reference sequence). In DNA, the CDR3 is TGTGCCAGCAGCCGAGTGGGGAACTATGGCTACACCTTC. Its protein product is CASSRVGNYGYTF.